Below are 20 T cell receptor beta chains sequenced from a single sample in a study of OX40 agonist ivuxolimab in advanced cancers. Generated by immunoSEQ multiplex PCR, the TCRdb table keeps only in-frame clones and is missing some. The sample carries 82,000 or so clones, around 90% recorded once. Here the sequenced sample was CD4+ or CD8+ T cells sorted from blood, taken in a trial of the OX40 agonist ivuxolimab. The receptors come from an adult with an advanced solid tumor such as melanoma, head and neck, liver or kidney cancer.

This sequence joins TRBV30 and TRBJ2-5; D remains unclear. Trimming pared 0 bases from V and 5 bases from J, leaving 10 bases between. The CDR3 covers 13 residues. Germline CDR1 GTSNPN, CDR2 SVGIG (reference sequence). The CDR3 here is CAWSVKGRETQYF. CDR3 DNA: TGTGCCTGGAGTGTAAAGGGCCGCGAGACCCAGTACTTC.

The chain links TRBV10-1 to TRBJ1-1; D gene uncertain. The CDR3 length is 13 residues. The V end lost 6 bases, the J end lost 0 bases, and 8 bases lay between the germline ends. Germline values: CDR1 WNHNN, CDR2 SYGVQD (reference sequence). The CDR3 nucleotides read TGCGCCAGCAGCGCCAGCTTGAACACTGAAGCTTTCTTT. Translation: CASSASLNTEAFF.

V is TRBV2 and J is TRBJ1-5, with 9 bases aligning to TRBD1. CDR3 length: 16 amino acids. The germline CDR1 and CDR2 sequences are SNHLY and FYNNEI. V was pared by 6 bases and J by 3 bases, with 9 bases of the junction left unmatched. CDR3 bases: TGTGCCAGCAGGGAGGGACAGGGAAGGGTCAATCAGCCCCAGCATTTT. Protein product: CASREGQGRVNQPQHF.

The rearrangement joins TRBV5-1 to TRBJ2-5; possible D gene TRBD1, 6 bases. The length of the CDR3 is 14 residues. In germline, CDR1 is SGHRS, CDR2 YFSETQ. V was cut by 4 bases and J by 0 bases, with 10 bases left in between. The CDR3 region is CASSATGYQETQYF. CDR3 nucleotides: TGCGCCAGCAGCGCAACAGGGTACCAAGAGACCCAGTACTTC.

The chain employs TRBV19 and TRBJ1-5; the match to TRBD1 covers 7 bases. Germline CDR1 reads LNHDA; CDR2 reads SQIVND (reference sequence). The ends lost 7 bases at V and 3 bases at J; junction bases unmatched: 15. This CDR3 comprises 17 residues. The CDR3 DNA follows: TGTGCCAGTACGAATTTGACAGGGATAGGGATCAATCAGCCCCAGCATTTT. Protein: CASTNLTGIGINQPQHF.

V gene TRBV4-1 combines with J gene TRBJ1-2; 12 bases match TRBD1. The CDR3 is made up of 16 amino acids. V was pared by 3 bases and J by 5 bases, with 7 bases of the junction left unmatched. Germline V lookup: CDR1 MGHRA, CDR2 YSYEKL. The CDR3 bases are TGCGCCAGCAGCCAGGCCCCGGGACAGGGGGCATATGGCTACACCTTC. This gives the protein CASSQAPGQGAYGYTF.

The rearrangement links TRBV7-8 to TRBJ2-1; 10 bases agree with TRBD1. Germline-derived CDR1 and CDR2 are SGHVS and FQNEAQ. V shed 3 bases and J 5 bases; nucleotides not matched to a gene: 7. The CDR3 spans 16 residues. The CDR3 DNA reads TGTGCCAGCAGCTTGGCCGGGACAGGGGTGGACAATGAGCAGTTCTTC. Residues: CASSLAGTGVDNEQFF.

This chain uses TRBV23-1 with TRBJ2-7; D remains unclear. TRBV23-1 falls under the ORF class, with uncertain function. CDR3 length: 12 residues. Trimming removed 0 bases at V and 3 bases at J, with 3 bases between. CDR3 nucleotide sequence: TGCGCCAGCAGTCAATCCCACTACGAGCAGTACTTC. Translated: CASSQSHYEQYF.

The chain employs TRBV5-1 and TRBJ2-7, with 9 bases aligning to TRBD2. V gave up 0 bases and J gave up 5 bases; unmatched junction bases: 9. The CDR3 extends over 16 amino acids. Germline V CDR1 and CDR2: SGHRS, YFSETQ. CDR3 protein: CASSLGGAGGPNEQYF. The DNA of the CDR3 is TGCGCCAGCAGCTTGGGGGGCGCGGGAGGGCCCAACGAGCAGTACTTC. Combining the CDR3 with reference TRBV5-1 and TRBJ2-7 gives the whole variable domain KAGVTQTPRYLIKTRGQQVTLSCSPISGHRSVSWYQQTPGQGLQFLFEYFSETQRNKGNFPGRFSGRQFSNSRSEMNVSTLELGDSALYLCASSLGGAGGPNEQYFGPGTRLTVT.

In its sample, this clone was seen once. The gene calls are TRBV6-1 and TRBJ2-6; no clear D. Germline V gene data show CDR1 as MNHNS and CDR2 as SASEGT. V was cut by 10 bases and J by 0 bases, with 10 bases left in between. The CDR3 length is 14 residues. The CDR3 here is CATSRASGANVLTF. DNA of the CDR3: TGTGCCACCTCAAGGGCCTCTGGGGCCAACGTCCTGACTTTC.

The gene calls are TRBV5-5 and TRBJ2-1, with 14 nucleotides matching TRBD2. J lost 2 bases, V lost 0 bases, and 1 base had no gene match. Germline lookup yields CDR1 SGHKS and CDR2 YYEKEE (reference sequence). This CDR3 comprises 17 residues. The CDR3 DNA reads TGTGCCAGCAGCTTGGGACTAGCGGGAGGGCCCTACAATGAGCAGTTCTTC. It codes for CASSLGLAGGPYNEQFF. Full variable domain (rest looked up from reference TRBV5-5 and TRBJ2-1): DAGVTQSPTHLIKTRGQQVTLRCSPISGHKSVSWYQQVLGQGPQFIFQYYEKEERGRGNFPDRFSARQFPNYSSELNVNALLLGDSALYLCASSLGLAGGPYNEQFFGPGTRLTVL.

The V and J genes are TRBV11-3 and TRBJ2-2; 8 bases align to TRBD2. The CDR3 spans 15 residues. The V gene end was trimmed by 4 bases and the J gene end by 3 bases; junction bases not matched to a gene: 4. Looked up from germline, CDR1 is SGHNT and CDR2 is YENEEA. The CDR3 DNA is TGTGCCAGCAGCTCGACGGGAGGGTACACCGGGGAGCTGTTTTTT. This gives the protein CASSSTGGYTGELFF.

The rearrangement links TRBV10-3 to TRBJ1-2; TRBD1 is a possible D gene (6 bases). CDR1 and CDR2 from the germline V gene are ENHRY and SYGVKD. The ends were cut back, 3 bases at V and 4 bases at J, with 9 bases in the middle. The CDR3 consists of 13 residues. This CDR3 reads CAISDGTTYGYTF. Written as DNA, the CDR3 is TGTGCCATCAGTGACGGGACAACCTATGGCTACACCTTC.

The chain combines TRBV5-4 with TRBJ1-1; D remains ambiguous. CDR1 is SGHNT, CDR2 YYREEE, per germline (reference sequence). The CDR3 extends over 15 amino acids. Trimming took 4 bases from V and 0 from J, leaving 13 bases between them. The CDR3 loop reads CASSPEPGVNTEAFF. In DNA form, the CDR3 reads TGTGCCAGCAGCCCAGAACCTGGGGTGAACACTGAAGCTTTCTTT.

This clone has a handful of counts. V and J are TRBV19 and TRBJ1-5; tentatively, D is TRBD1 (5 bases). CDR3 length equals 14 residues. From germline, CDR1 is LNHDA and CDR2 SQIVND (reference sequence). V was shortened by 7 bases and J by 7 bases, with 17 bases between the two germline ends. CDR3 coding DNA: TGTGCCAGTAACCTCCTGGGGGTCGGGCAGCCCCAGCATTTT. Encoded protein: CASNLLGVGQPQHF.

J is TRBJ1-4 and V is TRBV6-5, with D possibly matching TRBD1 (5 bases). V shed 2 bases and J shed 5 bases, with 9 bases lying between them. The CDR3 extends over 14 amino acids. Per the germline V gene, CDR1 is MNHEY and CDR2 is SVGAGI. As DNA, the CDR3 is TGTGCCAGCAGTTACGGGGGGACGAATGAAAAACTGTTTTTT. Translating gives CASSYGGTNEKLFF.

The chain has TRBV11-3 and TRBJ1-1; 8 nucleotides match TRBD1. V was pared by 5 bases and J by 6 bases, with 8 bases of the junction left unmatched. Per germline, CDR1 SGHNT and CDR2 YENEEA. CDR3 length: 14 residues. CDR3 bases: TGTGCCAGCAGCACCGTGACAGGGGAGGCTGAAGCTTTCTTT. The encoded protein is CASSTVTGEAEAFF. The entire variable domain, with the rest obtained from reference TRBV11-3 and TRBJ1-1, is as follows: EAGVVQSPRYKIIEKKQPVAFWCNPISGHNTLYWYLQNLGQGPELLIRYENEEAVDDSQLPKDRFSAERLKGVDSTLKIQPAELGDSAVYLCASSTVTGEAEAFFGQGTRLTVV.

This rearrangement joins TRBV7-3 to TRBJ2-2, with D hard to call. Germline V gives CDR1 SGHTA, CDR2 FQGTGA. The ends were cut back, 1 base at V and 4 bases at J, with 13 bases in the middle. This CDR3 is built from 16 residues. The CDR3 region is CASSLMGGAATGELFF. CDR3 nucleotides: TGTGCCAGCAGCTTAATGGGTGGAGCTGCCACCGGGGAGCTGTTTTTT.

The CDR3 region is CASGKQGWAFF. The CDR3 coding sequence is TGTGCCAGCGGAAAACAGGGGTGGGCTTTCTTT. The chain links TRBV6-6 to TRBJ1-1, with TRBD1 matching 7 bases. This CDR3 spans 11 amino acids. Germline CDR1 reads MNHNY; CDR2 reads SVGAGI (reference sequence). V shed 8 bases and J 11 bases; nucleotides not matched to a gene: 8.

This sequence joins TRBV10-3 and TRBJ2-1; D is uncertain. Germline CDR1 and CDR2: ENHRY and SYGVKD. Trimming took 11 bases from V and 8 from J, leaving 16 bases between them. This CDR3 has 12 amino acids. This CDR3 reads CACRPNEDEQFF. The CDR3 region has the DNA TGTGCCTGCCGTCCAAACGAGGATGAGCAGTTCTTC.